The T cell receptor (beta chain) under discussion was sequenced for a study of control samples from healthy donors and cancer patients. This CDR3 region has 15 residues. CDR1 and CDR2 (germline): MNHEY, SMNVEV (reference sequence). V trimming: 5 bases; J trimming: 3 bases; junction bases outside the gene matches: 6. Method: immunoSEQ multiplex PCR; TCRdb's copy keeps in-frame clones and lacks some. The sample includes 120,000 or so clones, about 90% of them seen just once. This clonotype was obtained from a young man in good health. This chain links TRBV27 with TRBJ2-7; TRBD1 agrees at 11 bases. The specimen sequenced was blood. The CDR3 DNA is TGTGCCAGCAGTCGAGGACAGGGGGCGTTCTACGAGCAGTACTTC. Encoded protein: CASSRGQGAFYEQYF.